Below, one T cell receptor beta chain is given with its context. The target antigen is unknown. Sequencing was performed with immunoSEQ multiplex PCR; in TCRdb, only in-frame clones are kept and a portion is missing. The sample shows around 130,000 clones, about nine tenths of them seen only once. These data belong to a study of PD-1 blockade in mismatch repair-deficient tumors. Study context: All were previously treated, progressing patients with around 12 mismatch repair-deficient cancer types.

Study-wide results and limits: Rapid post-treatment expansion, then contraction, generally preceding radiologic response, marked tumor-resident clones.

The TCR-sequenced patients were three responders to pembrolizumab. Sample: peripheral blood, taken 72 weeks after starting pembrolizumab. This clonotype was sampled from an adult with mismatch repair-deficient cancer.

The CDR3 region is CSEGGTQYF. The CDR3, as DNA: TGCAGCGAGGGGGGGACCCAGTACTTC. This sequence joins TRBV29-1 and TRBJ2-5; possibly TRBD1 or TRBD2 for D (6 bases each). V lost 7 bases to trimming and J lost 7 bases, with 7 bases between them. CDR3 length: 9 amino acids. Germline loops: CDR1 SQVTM, CDR2 ANQGSEA.